Presented here are 8 T cell receptor beta chains from one specimen sequenced in a study of blood T cells in healthy people across ages. A sample-barcoded 5' primer and a J-beta primer mix were used in a second PCR of about 7 to 12 cycles. TCRdb used MiXCR to reprocess the 5' RACE reads, holding one entry per CDR3 protein. The sample yields some 940,000 distinct CDR3 sequences, just under 30% seen once. This same sample was also taken into another study, of T cells of mothers and their children.

The sequenced sample was blood. Receptors were obtained from a woman in her thirties or forties in good health.

In regard to this clonotype: A read error may produce the germline difference seen at one junction end. The chain combines TRBV6-1 with TRBJ2-3; 7 positions match TRBD2. The germline V gene encodes CDR1 MNHNS and CDR2 SASEGT. The CDR3 contains 16 residues. Here the CDR3 reads CASRAGTATSTDTQFF. The CDR3 coding sequence is TGTGCCAGCAGGGCTGGGACGGCGACTAGCACAGATACGCAGTTTTTT.

This rearrangement joins TRBV2 to TRBJ2-3, with 9 bases that match TRBD1. Germline values: CDR1 SNHLY, CDR2 FYNNEI. The CDR3 has 16 residues. V dropped 3 bases and J dropped 2; count of bases not matched to a gene: 6. The CDR3 region has the DNA TGTGCCAGCAGTGAGTACAGGGGGCTCAACACAGATACGCAGTATTTT. Translating gives CASSEYRGLNTDTQYF. Full variable domain (rest looked up from reference TRBV2 and TRBJ2-3): EPEVTQTPSHQVTQMGQEVILRCVPISNHLYFYWYRQILGQKVEFLVSFYNNEISEKSEIFDDQFSVERPDGSNFTLKIRSTKLEDSAMYFCASSEYRGLNTDTQYFGPGTRLTVL.

This clonotype has ten or more counts. The chain combines TRBV7-3 with TRBJ2-7; D is perhaps TRBD2 (6 bases). Trimming stripped 0 bases from V and 0 bases from J, with 9 bases between. CDR1 is SGHTA, CDR2 FQGTGA, per germline. The CDR3 loop spans 15 amino acids. This CDR3 is CASSLTGGTSYEQYF. CDR3 DNA sequence: TGTGCCAGCAGCTTAACAGGCGGGACCTCCTACGAGCAGTACTTC.

The chain joins TRBV4-3 to TRBJ1-1; the D is unclear. The length of the CDR3 is 16 residues. Germline CDR1 is LGHNA and CDR2 is YSLEER. V gave up 4 bases and J gave up 3 bases, with 18 bases separating them. CDR3 protein: CASSPRSIGLDTEAFF. As DNA, the CDR3 is TGCGCCAGCAGCCCTAGATCGATAGGGTTGGACACTGAAGCTTTCTTT.

This clonotype has just a few counts. The chain uses TRBV4-1 and TRBJ2-3, with 8 bases identical to TRBD2. The length of the CDR3 is 15 residues. V lost 5 bases and J lost 1; bases outside the gene matches: 5. Germline CDR1 is MGHRA and CDR2 is YSYEKL. CDR3 sequence: CASSGSGGRTDTQYF. Here the CDR3 DNA reads TGCGCCAGCAGCGGGAGCGGGGGCCGCACAGATACGCAGTATTTT.

Points on this clonotype: One base away lies a much larger clone, so this may be a sequencing read error. This rearrangement joins TRBV9 to TRBJ2-4; D possibly corresponds to TRBD1 (7 bases). CDR3 length: 13 residues. The germline gives CDR1 SGDLS, CDR2 YYNGEE. Trimming cost V 0 bases and J 13 bases, with 14 bases left between them. In DNA form, the CDR3 reads TGTGCCAGCAGCGTAGCTGCAGGGGGAGGACAGTACTTC. It specifies CASSVAAGGGQYF.

This chain uses TRBV7-3 with TRBJ2-1; TRBD1 aligns across 8 bases. The ends lost 0 bases at V and 8 bases at J; junction bases unmatched: 0. The CDR3 runs 13 residues. Germline V CDR1 and CDR2: SGHTA, FQGTGA. CDR3 DNA: TGTGCCAGCAGCTTAACGACAGGGGATGAGCAGTTCTTC. It translates to CASSLTTGDEQFF.

The rearrangement joins TRBV3-1 to TRBJ1-6, with unresolved D. Germline V gives CDR1 LGHDT, CDR2 YNNKEL (reference sequence). CDR3 size: 15 residues. V gave up 5 bases and J gave up 5 bases, with 13 bases separating them. CDR3 nucleotide sequence: TGTGCCAGCAGCGGAGGGAGACGGGATAATTCACCCCTCCACTTT. Amino acids: CASSGGRRDNSPLHF.